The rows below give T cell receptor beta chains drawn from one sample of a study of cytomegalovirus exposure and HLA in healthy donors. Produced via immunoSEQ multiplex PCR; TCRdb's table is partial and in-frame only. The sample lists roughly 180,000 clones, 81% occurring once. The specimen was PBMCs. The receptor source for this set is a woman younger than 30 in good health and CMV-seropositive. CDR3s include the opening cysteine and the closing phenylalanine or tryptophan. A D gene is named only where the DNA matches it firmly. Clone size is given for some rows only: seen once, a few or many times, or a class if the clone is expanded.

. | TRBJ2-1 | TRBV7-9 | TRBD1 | CASSLGTGYNEQFF | TGTGCCAGCAGCTTAGGGACAGGGTACAATGAGCAGTTCTTC
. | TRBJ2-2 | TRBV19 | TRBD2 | CASSIGGIAGPDTGELFF | TGTGCCAGTAGTATAGGGGGGATAGCGGGGCCCGACACCGGGGAGCTGTTTTTT
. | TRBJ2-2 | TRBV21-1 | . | CASSKFGGTAHTGELFF | TGTGCCAGCAGCAAATTCGGCGGGACAGCCCACACCGGGGAGCTGTTTTTT
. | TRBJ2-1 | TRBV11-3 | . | CASSRNEQFF | TGTGCCAGCAGCCGCAATGAGCAGTTCTTC
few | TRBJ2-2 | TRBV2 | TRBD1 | CASKQGVHYTGELFF | TGTGCCAGCAAGCAGGGGGTTCATTACACCGGGGAGCTGTTTTTT
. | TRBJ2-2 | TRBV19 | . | CASSIDFFSNTGELFF | TGTGCCAGTAGTATTGACTTTTTTTCGAACACCGGGGAGCTGTTTTTT
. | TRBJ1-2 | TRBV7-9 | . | CASSFTGYYGYTF | TGTGCCAGCAGCTTCACAGGGTACTATGGCTACACCTTC
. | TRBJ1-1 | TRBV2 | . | CASRVDRLPPEAFF | TGTGCCAGCAGAGTCGACAGGTTACCACCTGAAGCTTTCTTT
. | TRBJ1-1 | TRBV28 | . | CASSLAGFGLSVGTEAFF | TGTGCCAGCAGTTTAGCGGGATTCGGGCTCTCCGTGGGGACTGAAGCTTTCTTT
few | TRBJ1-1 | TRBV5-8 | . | CASSLRLTEAFF | TGTGCCAGCAGCTTGCGTTTGACTGAAGCTTTCTTT
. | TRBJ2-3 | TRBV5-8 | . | CASSLYSTDTQYF | TGTGCCAGCAGCTTGTATAGCACAGATACGCAGTATTTT
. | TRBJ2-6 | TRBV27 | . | CASSLRISGANVLTF | TGTGCCAGCAGTCTCCGTATCTCTGGGGCCAACGTCCTGACTTTC
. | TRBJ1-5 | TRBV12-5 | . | CASGFSNQPQHF | TGTGCTAGTGGTTTCTCGAATCAGCCCCAGCATTTT
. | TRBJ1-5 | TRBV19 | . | CASSGGPGQGFGNQPQHF | TGTGCCAGTTCCGGGGGGCCAGGGCAGGGATTCGGCAATCAGCCCCAGCATTTT
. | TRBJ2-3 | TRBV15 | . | CATSREGQVADTQYF | TGTGCCACCAGCAGAGAGGGTCAGGTTGCAGATACGCAGTATTTT
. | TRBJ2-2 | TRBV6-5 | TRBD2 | CASVAGGLETGELFF | TGTGCCAGCGTAGCGGGGGGCCTGGAGACCGGGGAGCTGTTTTTT
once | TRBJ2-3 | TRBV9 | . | CASNPRDLSDTQYF | TGTGCCAGCAACCCCCGGGACTTATCAGATACGCAGTATTTT
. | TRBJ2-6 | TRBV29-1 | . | CSVEGGEGANVLTF | TGCAGCGTTGAAGGGGGCGAGGGGGCCAACGTCCTGACTTTC
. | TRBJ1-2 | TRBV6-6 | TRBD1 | CASSYSQGIEGYTF | TGTGCCAGCAGTTACTCACAGGGGATCGAGGGCTACACCTTC
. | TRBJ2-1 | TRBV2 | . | CASSEGRGSNEQFF | TGTGCCAGCAGTGAAGGCAGGGGTAGCAATGAGCAGTTCTTC
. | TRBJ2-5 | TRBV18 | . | CASSPGQQETQYF | TGTGCCAGCTCACCCGGACAACAAGAGACCCAGTACTTC
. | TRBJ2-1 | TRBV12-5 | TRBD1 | CASGSLDRANEQFF | TGTGCTAGTGGTTCCCTGGACAGGGCCAATGAGCAGTTCTTC
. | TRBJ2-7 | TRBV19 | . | CASSALAVTASSYEQYF | TGTGCCAGTAGCGCCCTCGCGGTGACAGCGTCCTCCTACGAGCAGTACTTC
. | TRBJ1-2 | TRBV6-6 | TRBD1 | CASRPGQGSDYGYTF | TGTGCCAGCAGACCCGGACAGGGGAGCGACTATGGCTACACCTTC
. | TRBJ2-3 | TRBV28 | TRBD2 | CASSLASGGRDTQYF | TGTGCCAGCAGTTTAGCTAGCGGGGGGAGGGATACGCAGTATTTT
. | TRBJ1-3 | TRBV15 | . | CATSRSSSGNTIYF | TGTGCCACCAGCAGATCCTCCTCTGGAAACACCATATATTTT
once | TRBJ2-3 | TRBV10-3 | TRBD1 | CAISNRDRGDTQYF | TGTGCCATCAGTAACCGGGACAGAGGAGATACGCAGTATTTT
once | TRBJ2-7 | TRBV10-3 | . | CAISESWGYYEQYF | TGTGCCATCAGTGAGTCGTGGGGCTACTACGAGCAGTACTTC
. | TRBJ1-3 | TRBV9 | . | CASSHPKINRPGNTIYF | TGTGCCAGCAGCCACCCGAAGATAAACAGGCCTGGAAACACCATATATTTT
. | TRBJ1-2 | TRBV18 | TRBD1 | CASSPRGQTYGYTF | TGTGCCAGCTCACCACGGGGACAGACCTATGGCTACACCTTC
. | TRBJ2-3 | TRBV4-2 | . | CASSQQRRGTDTQYF | TGTGCCAGCAGCCAACAACGGCGGGGCACAGATACGCAGTATTTT
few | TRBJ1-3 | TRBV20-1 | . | CSALEGYTIYF | TGCAGTGCCCTGGAGGGCTACACCATATATTTT
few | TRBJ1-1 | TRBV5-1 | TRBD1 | CASSPTPGQRGLNTEAFF | TGCGCCAGCAGTCCCACCCCGGGACAGAGGGGTTTGAACACTGAAGCTTTCTTT
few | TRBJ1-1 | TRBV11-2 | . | CASSPGRGAPLNTEAFF | TGTGCCAGCAGCCCCGGTAGAGGAGCCCCCTTGAACACTGAAGCTTTCTTT
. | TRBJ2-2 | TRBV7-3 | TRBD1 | CASSLRDRGFGGELFF | TGTGCCAGCAGCTTAAGGGACAGGGGGTTCGGCGGGGAGCTGTTTTTT
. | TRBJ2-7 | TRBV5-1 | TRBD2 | CASSVGTSGLEQYF | TGCGCCAGCAGTGTCGGGACTAGCGGCCTAGAGCAGTACTTC
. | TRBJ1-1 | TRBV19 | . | CASSWGGNTEAFF | TGTGCCAGTAGTTGGGGGGGTAACACTGAAGCTTTCTTT
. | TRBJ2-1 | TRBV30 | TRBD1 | CAWTTGGPYNEQFF | TGTGCCTGGACTACAGGGGGGCCCTACAATGAGCAGTTCTTC
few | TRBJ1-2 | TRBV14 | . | CASSQETEGYTF | TGTGCCAGCAGCCAAGAAACGGAGGGCTACACCTTC
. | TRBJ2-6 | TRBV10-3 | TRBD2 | CAINQLAGELSGANVLTF | TGTGCCATCAACCAACTAGCGGGGGAGCTCTCTGGGGCCAACGTCCTGACTTTC
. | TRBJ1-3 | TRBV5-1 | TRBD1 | CASSPGGTGAGNTIYF | TGCGCCAGCAGCCCCGGGGGGACAGGTGCTGGAAACACCATATATTTT
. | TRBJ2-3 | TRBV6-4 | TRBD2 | CASSLLAGEADTQYF | TGTGCCAGCAGCCTACTAGCGGGGGAGGCAGATACGCAGTATTTT
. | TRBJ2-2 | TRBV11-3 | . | CASSRRVGELFF | TGTGCCAGCAGCCGTCGGGTAGGGGAGCTGTTTTTT
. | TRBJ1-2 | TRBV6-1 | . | CASSDVGGNYGYTF | TGTGCCAGCAGTGATGTGGGGGGGAACTATGGCTACACCTTC
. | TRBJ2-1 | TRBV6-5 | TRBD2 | CASNRGGVREQFF | TGTGCCAGCAACCGTGGGGGGGTCCGTGAGCAGTTCTTC
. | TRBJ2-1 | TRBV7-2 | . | CASSLAGDHNEQFF | TGTGCCAGCAGCTTAGCGGGAGATCACAATGAGCAGTTCTTC